Reported below is one TCR beta chain. This clonotype appeared many times. No cognate antigen has been identified for it. Base qualities were left out, and no much larger clone turns up one base away. This sample stems from a study of patients with pleural tuberculosis (dated by TCRdb to between 2012 and 2015). For sequencing, an Illumina Genome Analyzer IIx was employed. TCRdb handled the public reads itself, with Q25 trimming in fastp and clone calling in MiXCR, and kept productive beta chains. Identical CDR3 proteins give one entry, which carries the most common genes and DNA. The sample data list around 49,000 distinct CDR3 sequences, and about 7.3% of these were observed just once. The top ten clonotypes cover around 15% of the sample. From its cysteine to its phenylalanine, the CDR3 spans 14 amino acids. Only the CDR3 region is kept as DNA, spanning 42 bases read in frame from base 1. CDR1 and CDR2, per the germline V gene (reference sequence), are SGHAT and FQDESV. The junction shows trimming of 5 bases on V and 4 bases on J, plus 14 bases between the germline ends.

This clonotype originated in a human donor with pleural tuberculosis. In this chain, TRBV11-1 is recombined with TRBJ1-1, with a weak D call of TRBD1 (6 bases match). Here the CDR3 is given as CASSLTGTGTEAFF. The DNA sequence is TGTGCCAGCAGCCTTACAGGGACGGGCACTGAAGCTTTCTTT.